The present T cell receptor (beta chain) was sequenced within a study of cytomegalovirus exposure and HLA in healthy donors (dated by TCRdb to between 2016 and 2019). The study in broad terms: According to an earlier analysis of a few hundred of the donors, some 180 million T cells yielded some 120 million unique TCR beta sequences and about 280 Gb of sequence data. A later analysis re-examined previously published TCR beta repertoires from more than 600 donors and added high-resolution HLA genotyping to investigate patterns of TCR occurrence. Along with the approximately 620-subject first cohort, a separate validation cohort of over a hundred different subjects was used. An earlier analysis of some 500 of the donors used high-throughput TCR beta sequencing to judge whether each TCR beta V gene segment behaved as functional or pseudogenic. A later genetic analysis took genome-wide SNP genotypes for about 55% of the 666 donors and used that subset as a discovery cohort. To predict cytomegalovirus infection status, the study brought together high-throughput TCR immunosequencing, statistical association of individual TCRs with disease status, and machine learning. Using immunosequencing, the study profiled T cell repertoires from around 680 subjects and related those repertoires to cytomegalovirus serostatus. The number of donors typed differed by locus, with roughly 620-630 for A, B, C, DRB1 and DQB1, 522 for DQA1, 606 for DPA1, and approximately 470 for DPB1. Around 320 gigabases of sequencing data and approximately 93 million unique TCR sequences were included in an early release covering around 600 HLA-typed donors. Four or five DR-DQ haplotypes were handled as single units for association and clustering because linkage in the cohort was strong. All discovery cohort repertoires had been generated using a single sequencing platform. Of the 350 to 450 genotyped donors, over 65% fell in the genetic ancestry cluster associated with self-reported Caucasian donors. On average, around 200,000 unique TCR beta nucleotide sequences were sequenced per donor among several hundred genotyped donors of the cohort, with 15% to 20% of those sequences being non-productive. HLA typing covered class I and class II loci at four-digit resolution. The study was designed to test whether signatures of past pathogen exposure could be identified by cataloging public T cell receptors. Donor age, sex, ethnicity and CMV serostatus were collected together with the repertoire data. In the later analysis, no new phenotypic data were used to find candidate immune exposures; instead, reliance was placed on TCR beta sequences and their occurrence across donors.

The library was made by the immunoSEQ multiplex PCR assay. For the multiplex PCR, a mixture combining 60 forward primers for TCR Vbeta segments and 13 reverse primers for TCR Jbeta segments was used. Amplification of the CDR3 region of rearranged TCR beta genes was performed with a multiplex PCR assay on genomic DNA. The amplified TCR beta libraries were sequenced on the Illumina HiSeq System as 87-base-pair reads. As for the authors' bioinformatics: Across the 670 or so repertoires, a later analysis counted roughly 84 million unique TCR beta chains, roughly 11 million of which were shared by at least two donors. Raw reads were error-corrected and collapsed into unique sequences by a nearest-neighbor algorithm in which closely related sequences were merged to remove PCR and sequencing errors. V, D and J gene segments were assigned by aligning CDR3 sequences to IMGT reference sequences. For a sequence to be retained, a match of at least six nucleotides to both a V gene segment and a J gene segment was required. Rearrangements were called productive when the CDR3 lacked stop codons and stayed in frame with V and J; all others were non-productive. Following IMGT convention, CDR3 was defined as the stretch from the second conserved V-encoded cysteine to the conserved J-encoded phenylalanine. The earlier analysis of roughly 590 of the donors excluded any sequence lacking an unambiguous match to a single V gene segment. An earlier analysis of 450 to 650 of the donors called V segments functional above 56.7% productive rearrangements and segregating when the between-donor standard deviation exceeded 5%. A statistical classification framework was built to diagnose cytomegalovirus status from the catalog of TCR beta chain sequences. In a later analysis, V and J genes were assigned by comparing TCR nucleotide sequences against IMGT/GENE-DB human TR gene sequences. In a later analysis, CDR3 sequences and most-parsimonious VDJ recombination scenarios were assigned using the TCRdist pipeline. In a later analysis, each TCR beta chain was defined by its CDR3 amino acid sequence together with its V-gene family, and reads without a unique V-gene family were excluded. A later analysis removed 450 to 600 highly shared, low-generation-probability nucleotide sequences to deal with suspected cross-contamination and a sequencing artifact. A later analysis calculated a clonal expansion index for each public chain from normalized within-repertoire ranks of inferred template counts. Generation probabilities in a later analysis came from a VDJ recombination model fitted to out-of-frame rearrangements, and those results were checked against IGoR. A later analysis scored TCR-TCR, TCR-HLA and TCR-CMV co-occurrence with hypergeometric tests, applying a repertoire-size bias correction to TCR pairs. False discovery rates were estimated in a later analysis by permuting HLA or CMV assignments 20 times. In a later analysis, co-occurring TCRs were grouped with DBSCAN, and TCRdist sequence similarity was added when clustering was performed within HLA-allele-positive subsets. For co-occurrence clustering, repertoires with fewer than 30,000 or more than 120,000 public chains were excluded, along with roughly 5 repertoires with anomalous nucleotide sharing. TCRdb holds this immuneACCESS table with in-frame rearrangements only. Some clones are missing; in checked studies, unresolved V genes explain under half, and the rest has no known cause. The V and J calls and clone size are taken from that table; D and trimming were inferred from the DNA. The table for this sample records 34,000 or so clones. The ten largest clonotypes hold roughly 5% of the sample.

What the work shows at the level of the full study, not this receptor alone: In the study, 150 to 200 TCR beta chains were listed as associated with cytomegalovirus. A cluster of highly shared sequence variants was judged likely to be a technical artifact of the sequencing pipeline. When HLA alleles, especially DR and DQ, strongly co-occurred, TCR associations were difficult to assign to individual alleles. Presence/absence analyses assumed roughly uniform sequencing depth across donors, an assumption that may not hold. Linkage disequilibrium might explain the correlated functional status among segregating V segments, but an unknown experimental factor could not be ruled out. V-gene and J-gene trimming of TCR beta chains was associated with a missense DCLRE1C variant in a later genetic analysis, and the association was replicated in an independent cohort. It was suggested by the authors that the approach could potentially be generalized to other disease states and immunological phenotypes. In a later analysis, HLA-associated TCR beta chains showed more clonal expansion and lower generation probabilities than non-associated chains that were equally common. Cytomegalovirus status was reported to be diagnosed by the classifier with high specificity and sensitivity in both the original and validation cohorts. In vitro tests confirmed that a few of the cytomegalovirus-associated TCR beta chains recognize cytomegalovirus antigens. Some IMGT-functional V segments, including TRBV6-2 and TRBV6-3, could not be distinguished by the 87-base-pair reads and were therefore excluded. Because HLA typing was missing for some donors at each locus, association tests included only the typed subset. According to a later genetic analysis, donors in an Asian-associated ancestry cluster had fewer N-insertions in productive TCRs than the approximately 670-donor mean. According to a later analysis, parvovirus B19, influenza, CMV and Epstein-Barr virus appeared linked to several top co-occurrence clusters. Roughly 17 rarely observed V segments, including chromosome 9 orphons, were excluded from the earlier analysis of about 600 of the donors because counts were too low. A further reported finding was that TCR beta sequences accurately predicted the HLA-A and HLA-B alleles for most subjects in the first cohort. A later analysis associated about 17,000 TCR beta sequences with specific HLA alleles at a false discovery rate of 0.05. CMV serostatus was the only immune exposure information available for the cohort. A later analysis found that most CMV-associated TCR beta chains appeared HLA-restricted, with HLA associations seemingly driven largely by CMV exposure. Only TCR beta chains were sequenced in this cohort, and the absence of alpha or paired-chain data limited detectable features. In a later analysis, the rate of TCR association differed among HLA loci, with DRB1 alleles having the most associated TCRs and HLA-C alleles having the fewest. Most TCR sequences were observed very rarely across donors, whereas some public TCRs were present in many individuals. In an earlier analysis of a few hundred of the donors, most TCR beta V segments were observed in productive rearrangements about 87% or about 30% of the time, broadly matching IMGT annotations.

The cohort comprised 666 healthy bone marrow donors. At the time of sampling, every cohort member was nominally healthy, though immune exposures that went unrecorded were likely present. The donor tested CMV seronegative, placing the donor among the roughly 350 seronegative members of the cohort. A peripheral blood sample was collected from each donor, and TCR beta sequencing was performed on peripheral blood mononuclear cells. Genomic DNA was extracted from the blood cell samples with the Qiagen DNeasy Blood Extraction Kit. CDR1 MNHNY and CDR2 SVGAGI are derived from the germline V gene (reference sequence). From the cysteine up to the phenylalanine, the CDR3 has a length of 10 residues. Only the CDR3 DNA is retained, 30 bases long and in frame from the first base. Trimming costs V 4 bases and J 5 bases, and their ends lie 2 bases apart. Note on this clone: It lacks a known antigen.

The V and J segments used are TRBV6-6 and TRBJ1-2; there is no confident call for the D gene. The TCR originated in a female donor in good health and CMV-seronegative. Sequencing was done on a sample of PBMCs. The CDR3 in this case is CASSLYGYTF. The sequence in DNA is TGTGCCAGCAGTTTATATGGCTACACCTTC.